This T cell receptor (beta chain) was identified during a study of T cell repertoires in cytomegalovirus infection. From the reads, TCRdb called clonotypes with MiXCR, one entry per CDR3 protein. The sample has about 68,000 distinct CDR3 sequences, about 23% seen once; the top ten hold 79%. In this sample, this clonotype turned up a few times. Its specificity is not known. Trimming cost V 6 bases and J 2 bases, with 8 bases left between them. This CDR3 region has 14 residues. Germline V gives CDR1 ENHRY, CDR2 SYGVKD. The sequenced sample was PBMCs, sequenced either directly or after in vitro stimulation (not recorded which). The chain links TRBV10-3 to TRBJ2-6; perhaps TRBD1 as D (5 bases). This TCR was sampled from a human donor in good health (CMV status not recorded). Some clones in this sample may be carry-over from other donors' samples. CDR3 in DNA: TGTGCCATCAGCCCAGGGCCTGGGGCCAACGTCCTGACTTTC. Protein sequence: CAISPGPGANVLTF.